Listed below are T cell receptor beta chains from one sample, sequenced in a study of blood T cell repertoires in COVID-19. Produced via immunoSEQ multiplex PCR; TCRdb's table is partial and in-frame only. The sample holds roughly 250,000 clones, approximately 79% seen once. Sequencing used peripheral blood. These receptors came from a woman aged 80 or over with active or convalescent COVID-19. Each CDR3 is given with its conserved first and last residue. The order of the fields is J gene, clone size, D gene, CDR3 length, V gene, CDR3 protein, CDR3 DNA. D genes are given only for firm matches. A clone size is listed for some rows: how often the clone was seen (once, few, many), or a class if it is expanded.

J: TRBJ2-1
size: -
D: -
length: 16
V: TRBV2
CDR3: CASSVRGRSSYNEQFF
DNA: TGTGCCAGCTCCGTCCGCGGGCGAAGCTCCTACAATGAGCAGTTCTTC

J: TRBJ2-3
size: once
D: TRBD2
length: 15
V: TRBV7-9
CDR3: CASSFYLAGEDTQYF
DNA: TGTGCCAGCAGCTTCTACCTAGCGGGGGAAGATACGCAGTATTTT

J: TRBJ1-2
size: few
D: -
length: 12
V: TRBV2
CDR3: CASSQGLDGYTF
DNA: TGTGCCAGCAGTCAGGGGTTGGATGGCTACACCTTC

J: TRBJ2-7
size: -
D: TRBD1
length: 15
V: TRBV5-1
CDR3: CASSPQTGGVYEQYF
DNA: TGCGCCAGCAGCCCCCAGACAGGGGGCGTCTACGAGCAGTACTTC

J: TRBJ2-1
size: -
D: TRBD2
length: 15
V: TRBV7-6
CDR3: CASSLGLAGAVEQFF
DNA: TGTGCCAGCAGCCTGGGACTAGCGGGAGCCGTTGAGCAGTTCTTC

J: TRBJ2-1
size: -
D: TRBD2
length: 14
V: TRBV19
CDR3: CASSKRGGGNEQFF
DNA: TGTGCCAGTAGTAAGCGGGGGGGCGGGAATGAGCAGTTCTTC

J: TRBJ2-5
size: -
D: -
length: 12
V: TRBV5-8
CDR3: CASSLARETQYF
DNA: TGTGCCAGCAGCTTGGCCAGGGAGACCCAGTACTTC

J: TRBJ2-5
size: -
D: -
length: 15
V: TRBV6-2/TRBV6-3
CDR3: CASSYSSGLQETQYF
DNA: TGTGCCAGCAGTTACTCTAGCGGACTACAAGAGACCCAGTACTTC

J: TRBJ2-7
size: -
D: TRBD2
length: 14
V: TRBV5-1
CDR3: CASSVHGGTYEQYF
DNA: TGCGCCAGCTCCGTCCACGGGGGGACCTACGAGCAGTACTTC

J: TRBJ1-5
size: -
D: -
length: 14
V: TRBV30
CDR3: CAWSGGNGNQPQHF
DNA: TGTGCCTGGAGTGGAGGCAATGGCAATCAGCCCCAGCATTTT

J: TRBJ1-1
size: -
D: -
length: 14
V: TRBV7-8
CDR3: CASSLDRLNTEAFF
DNA: TGTGCCAGCAGCTTAGACAGACTGAACACTGAAGCTTTCTTT

J: TRBJ2-5
size: -
D: -
length: 15
V: TRBV3-1/TRBV3-2
CDR3: CASSRFLMAGETQYF
DNA: TGTGCCAGCAGCCGCTTTCTAATGGCCGGGGAGACCCAGTACTTC

J: TRBJ2-5
size: -
D: -
length: 16
V: TRBV15
CDR3: CATSRGTRTVKETQYF
DNA: TGTGCCACCAGCAGAGGGACCCGGACTGTCAAAGAGACCCAGTACTTC

J: TRBJ1-4
size: -
D: TRBD1
length: 17
V: TRBV7-9
CDR3: CASSLNRGRGISEKLFF
DNA: TGTGCCAGCAGCCTAAACAGGGGGCGCGGGATATCTGAAAAACTGTTTTTT

J: TRBJ2-7
size: -
D: TRBD2
length: 16
V: TRBV4-2
CDR3: CASSLETSGGLYEQYF
DNA: TGTGCCAGCAGCCTTGAGACTAGCGGGGGTTTGTACGAGCAGTACTTC

J: TRBJ1-6
size: -
D: -
length: 14
V: TRBV6-6
CDR3: CASQDSSYNSPLHF
DNA: TGTGCCAGCCAGGACAGCTCCTATAATTCACCCCTCCACTTT

J: TRBJ1-4
size: -
D: TRBD1
length: 16
V: TRBV7-9
CDR3: CASSSLGDREGEKLFF
DNA: TGTGCCAGCAGCTCCTTAGGCGACAGGGAAGGAGAAAAACTGTTTTTT

J: TRBJ2-3
size: -
D: -
length: 15
V: TRBV3-1/TRBV3-2
CDR3: CASSHKGGGTDTQYF
DNA: TGTGCCAGCAGCCATAAGGGGGGGGGCACAGATACGCAGTATTTT

J: TRBJ1-1
size: -
D: TRBD1
length: 15
V: TRBV29-1
CDR3: CSVEDLRTGFTEAFF
DNA: TGCAGCGTTGAAGATCTAAGGACAGGGTTTACTGAAGCTTTCTTT

J: TRBJ1-3
size: once
D: -
length: 14
V: TRBV7-2
CDR3: CASSLFSEGNTIYF
DNA: TGTGCCAGCAGCTTATTTTCGGAGGGCAACACCATATATTTT

J: TRBJ1-2
size: -
D: -
length: 15
V: TRBV19
CDR3: CASSIAGRRNYGYTF
DNA: TGTGCCAGTAGTATTGCGGGGAGGAGGAACTATGGCTACACCTTC

J: TRBJ2-7
size: -
D: -
length: 12
V: TRBV2
CDR3: CASRETGYEQYF
DNA: TGTGCCAGCAGGGAGACAGGCTACGAGCAGTACTTC

J: TRBJ2-1
size: few
D: TRBD2
length: 16
V: TRBV4-2
CDR3: CASSQGTSREYNEQFF
DNA: TGTGCCAGCAGCCAAGGGACTAGCAGGGAGTACAATGAGCAGTTCTTC

J: TRBJ2-5
size: -
D: -
length: 14
V: TRBV5-1
CDR3: CASSSGVVGETQYF
DNA: TGCGCCAGCAGCTCAGGGGTCGTCGGGGAGACCCAGTACTTC

J: TRBJ1-4
size: once
D: TRBD1
length: 14
V: TRBV15
CDR3: CATSKGATNEKLFF
DNA: TGTGCCACCAGCAAGGGGGCGACTAATGAAAAACTGTTTTTT

J: TRBJ2-7
size: few
D: -
length: 11
V: TRBV10-3
CDR3: CAIRASYEQYF
DNA: TGTGCCATCAGGGCTTCCTACGAGCAGTACTTC

J: TRBJ2-2
size: -
D: TRBD2
length: 13
V: TRBV7-2
CDR3: CASSSGRTGELFF
DNA: TGTGCCAGCAGTAGCGGGAGGACCGGGGAGCTGTTTTTT

J: TRBJ1-1
size: -
D: -
length: 12
V: TRBV7-9
CDR3: CASSPTGREAFF
DNA: TGTGCCAGCAGCCCCACGGGGAGGGAAGCTTTCTTT

J: TRBJ1-1
size: -
D: TRBD1
length: 15
V: TRBV7-9
CDR3: CASSPPNRGNTEAFF
DNA: TGTGCCAGCAGCCCCCCGAACAGGGGGAACACTGAAGCTTTCTTT

J: TRBJ2-1
size: -
D: -
length: 15
V: TRBV6-5
CDR3: CASSLRLLGRPEQFF
DNA: TGTGCCAGCAGCCTACGATTACTAGGGCGCCCTGAGCAGTTCTTC

J: TRBJ1-1
size: -
D: -
length: 16
V: TRBV18
CDR3: CASSPSPGTSSTEAFF
DNA: TGTGCCAGCTCACCGAGTCCCGGGACATCGAGCACTGAAGCTTTCTTT

J: TRBJ2-3
size: -
D: TRBD2
length: 13
V: TRBV29-1
CDR3: CSERGLYTDTQYF
DNA: TGCAGCGAGCGGGGGCTTTACACAGATACGCAGTATTTT

J: TRBJ2-5
size: -
D: TRBD1
length: 12
V: TRBV29-1
CDR3: CSVGQGQETQYF
DNA: TGCAGCGTAGGACAGGGACAAGAGACCCAGTACTTC

J: TRBJ2-3
size: few
D: TRBD1
length: 15
V: TRBV4-1
CDR3: CASRPGTGVGDTQYF
DNA: TGCGCCAGCAGGCCCGGGACAGGGGTAGGAGATACGCAGTATTTT

J: TRBJ1-1
size: -
D: -
length: 14
V: TRBV7-5
CDR3: CARSLDGVNTEAFF
DNA: TGTGCCAGAAGCCTCGACGGGGTGAACACTGAAGCTTTCTTT

J: TRBJ2-1
size: -
D: TRBD2
length: 14
V: TRBV9
CDR3: CASSVASGINEQFF
DNA: TGTGCCAGCAGCGTAGCTAGCGGGATTAATGAGCAGTTCTTC

J: TRBJ1-5
size: -
D: TRBD1
length: 15
V: TRBV10-3
CDR3: CAISDVAGGYQPQHF
DNA: TGTGCCATCAGTGATGTGGCAGGGGGATATCAGCCCCAGCATTTT

J: TRBJ2-2
size: -
D: -
length: 14
V: TRBV5-1
CDR3: CASSFLLEAGELFF
DNA: TGCGCCAGCAGCTTCCTACTAGAGGCCGGGGAGCTGTTTTTT

J: TRBJ1-4
size: -
D: TRBD1
length: 13
V: TRBV10-3
CDR3: CAIGDRDGEKLFF
DNA: TGTGCCATCGGGGACAGGGATGGTGAAAAACTGTTTTTT

J: TRBJ1-3
size: once
D: -
length: 14
V: TRBV19
CDR3: CASSQDRLQDTIYF
DNA: TGTGCCAGTAGTCAAGACAGACTCCAGGACACCATATATTTT

J: TRBJ1-1
size: -
D: -
length: 15
V: TRBV19
CDR3: CASSIVKRRNTEAFF
DNA: TGTGCCAGTAGTATAGTAAAGAGGAGGAACACTGAAGCTTTCTTT

J: TRBJ1-5
size: -
D: TRBD1
length: 14
V: TRBV2
CDR3: CASSSGTGEQPQHF
DNA: TGTGCCAGCAGTTCCGGGACAGGGGAACAGCCCCAGCATTTT

J: TRBJ1-1
size: -
D: -
length: 14
V: TRBV5-1
CDR3: CASRPERGGTEAFF
DNA: TGCGCCAGCAGGCCGGAAAGGGGGGGCACTGAAGCTTTCTTT

J: TRBJ1-2
size: -
D: -
length: 17
V: TRBV10-2
CDR3: CASREEGIYGGILGYTF
DNA: TGCGCCAGCCGGGAAGAGGGGATCTATGGGGGCATACTTGGCTACACCTTC

J: TRBJ1-4
size: -
D: -
length: 14
V: TRBV2
CDR3: CASAGRGVYEKLFF
DNA: TGTGCCAGCGCGGGGAGGGGCGTCTATGAAAAACTGTTTTTT

J: TRBJ2-6
size: once
D: TRBD1
length: 18
V: TRBV28
CDR3: CASSTGQGAVSGANVLTF
DNA: TGTGCCAGCAGTACAGGACAGGGGGCAGTTTCTGGGGCCAACGTCCTGACTTTC

J: TRBJ1-1
size: -
D: TRBD1
length: 15
V: TRBV30
CDR3: CAWSVGTGGNTEAFF
DNA: TGTGCCTGGAGTGTAGGGACAGGGGGGAACACTGAAGCTTTCTTT

J: TRBJ1-1
size: -
D: TRBD1
length: 15
V: TRBV2
CDR3: CASSVGGAGNTEAFF
DNA: TGTGCCAGCAGTGTAGGGGGCGCGGGGAACACTGAAGCTTTCTTT

J: TRBJ2-3
size: -
D: -
length: 15
V: TRBV7-2
CDR3: CASSLAASPFDTQYF
DNA: TGTGCCAGCAGCTTAGCGGCTAGCCCATTCGATACGCAGTATTTT

J: TRBJ2-1
size: -
D: -
length: 13
V: TRBV11-2
CDR3: CASSLGLNNEQFF
DNA: TGTGCCAGCAGCTTAGGACTTAACAATGAGCAGTTCTTC

J: TRBJ2-3
size: -
D: -
length: 15
V: TRBV5-4
CDR3: CASSVSGSFTDTQYF
DNA: TGTGCCAGCAGCGTAAGCGGATCCTTCACAGATACGCAGTATTTT

J: TRBJ1-2
size: -
D: -
length: 18
V: TRBV18
CDR3: CASSPRAASITFNYGYTF
DNA: TGTGCCAGCTCACCACGAGCCGCCTCGATTACGTTTAACTATGGCTACACCTTC

J: TRBJ2-1
size: -
D: -
length: 15
V: TRBV7-9
CDR3: CASSLGRGRDNEQFF
DNA: TGTGCCAGCAGCTTAGGGAGGGGGAGGGACAATGAGCAGTTCTTC